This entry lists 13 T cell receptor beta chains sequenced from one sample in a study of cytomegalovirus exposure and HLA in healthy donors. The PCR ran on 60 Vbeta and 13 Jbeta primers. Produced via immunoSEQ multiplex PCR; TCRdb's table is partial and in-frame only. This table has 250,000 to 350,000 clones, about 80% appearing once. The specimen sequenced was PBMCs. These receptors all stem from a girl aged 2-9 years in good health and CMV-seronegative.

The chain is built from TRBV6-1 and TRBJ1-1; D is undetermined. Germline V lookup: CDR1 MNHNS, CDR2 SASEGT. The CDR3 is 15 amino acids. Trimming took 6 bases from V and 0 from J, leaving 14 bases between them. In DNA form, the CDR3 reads TGTGCCAGCAGGGAGGCCCAGAGATTGAACACTGAAGCTTTCTTT. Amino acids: CASREAQRLNTEAFF.

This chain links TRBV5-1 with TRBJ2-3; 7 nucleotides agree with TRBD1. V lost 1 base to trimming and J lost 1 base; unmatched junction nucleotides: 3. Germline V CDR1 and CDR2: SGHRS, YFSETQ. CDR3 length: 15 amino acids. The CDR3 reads CASSLFQGGTDTQYF. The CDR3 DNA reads TGCGCCAGCAGCTTGTTTCAGGGGGGCACAGATACGCAGTATTTT.

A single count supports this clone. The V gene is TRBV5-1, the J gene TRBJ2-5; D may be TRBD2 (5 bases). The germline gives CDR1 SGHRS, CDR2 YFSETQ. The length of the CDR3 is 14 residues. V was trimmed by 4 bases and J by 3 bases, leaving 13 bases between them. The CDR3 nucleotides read TGCGCCAGCAGCCCGGGAAGGAACAAAGAGACCCAGTACTTC. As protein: CASSPGRNKETQYF.

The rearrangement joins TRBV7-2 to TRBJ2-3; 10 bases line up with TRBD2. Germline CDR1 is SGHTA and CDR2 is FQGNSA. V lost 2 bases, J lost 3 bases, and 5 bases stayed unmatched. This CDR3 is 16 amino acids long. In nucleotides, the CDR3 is TGTGCCAGCAGCTTAAACCAGCGGGGGGGAACAGATACGCAGTATTTT. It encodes CASSLNQRGGTDTQYF.

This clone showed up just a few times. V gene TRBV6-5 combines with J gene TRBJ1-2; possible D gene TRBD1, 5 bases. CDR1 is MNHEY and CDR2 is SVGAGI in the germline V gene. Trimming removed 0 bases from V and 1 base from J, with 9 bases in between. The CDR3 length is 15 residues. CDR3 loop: CASSYSQGLNYGYTF. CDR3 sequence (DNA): TGTGCCAGCAGTTACTCTCAGGGCCTTAACTATGGCTACACCTTC.

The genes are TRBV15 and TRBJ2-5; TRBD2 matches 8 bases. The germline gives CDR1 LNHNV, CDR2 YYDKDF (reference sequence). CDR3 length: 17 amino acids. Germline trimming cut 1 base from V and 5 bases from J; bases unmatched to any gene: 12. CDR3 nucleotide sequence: TGTGCCACCAGCAGAGCCGAAAGCGGGAGCGGTAGGGAGACCCAGTACTTC. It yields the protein CATSRAESGSGRETQYF.

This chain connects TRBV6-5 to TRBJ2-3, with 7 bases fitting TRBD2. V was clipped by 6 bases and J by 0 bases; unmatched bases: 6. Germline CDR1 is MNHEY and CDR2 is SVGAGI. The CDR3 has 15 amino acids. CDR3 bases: TGTGCCAGCAGCTTGACTAGCAGAAGCACAGATACGCAGTATTTT. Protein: CASSLTSRSTDTQYF.

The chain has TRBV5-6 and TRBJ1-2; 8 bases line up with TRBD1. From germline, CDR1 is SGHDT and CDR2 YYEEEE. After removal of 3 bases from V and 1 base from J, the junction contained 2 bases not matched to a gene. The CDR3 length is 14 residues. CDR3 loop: CASSWTGNNYGYTF. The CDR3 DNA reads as TGTGCCAGCAGCTGGACAGGGAATAACTATGGCTACACCTTC.

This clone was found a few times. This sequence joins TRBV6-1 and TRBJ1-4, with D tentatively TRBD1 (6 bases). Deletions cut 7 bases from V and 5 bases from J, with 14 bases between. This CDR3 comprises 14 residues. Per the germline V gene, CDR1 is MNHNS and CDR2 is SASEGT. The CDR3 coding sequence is TGTGCCAGCAACAGGGCTCCGCGAAATGAAAAACTGTTTTTT. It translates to CASNRAPRNEKLFF.

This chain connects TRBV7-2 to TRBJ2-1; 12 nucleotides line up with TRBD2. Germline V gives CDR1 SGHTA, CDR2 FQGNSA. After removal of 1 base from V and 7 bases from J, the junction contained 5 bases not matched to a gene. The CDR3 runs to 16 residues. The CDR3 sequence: CASSLVSSGGVNEQFF. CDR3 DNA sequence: TGTGCCAGCAGCTTAGTATCTAGCGGGGGGGTAAATGAGCAGTTCTTC.

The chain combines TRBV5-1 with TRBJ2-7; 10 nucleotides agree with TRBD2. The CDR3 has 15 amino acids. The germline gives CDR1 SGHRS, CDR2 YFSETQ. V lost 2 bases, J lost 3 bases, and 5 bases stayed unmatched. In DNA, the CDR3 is TGCGCCAGCAGCTTTAAGGCTAGCGGGAGCTACGAGCAGTACTTC. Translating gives CASSFKASGSYEQYF. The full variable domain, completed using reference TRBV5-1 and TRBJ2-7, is KAGVTQTPRYLIKTRGQQVTLSCSPISGHRSVSWYQQTPGQGLQFLFEYFSETQRNKGNFPGRFSGRQFSNSRSEMNVSTLELGDSALYLCASSFKASGSYEQYFGPGTRLTVT.

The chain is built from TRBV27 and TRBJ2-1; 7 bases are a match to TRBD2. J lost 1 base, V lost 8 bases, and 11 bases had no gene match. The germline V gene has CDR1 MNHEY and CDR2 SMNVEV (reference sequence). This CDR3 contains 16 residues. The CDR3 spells CASSLRASGSYNEQFF. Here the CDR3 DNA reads TGTGCCAGCTCGTTGCGGGCTAGCGGATCCTACAATGAGCAGTTCTTC.

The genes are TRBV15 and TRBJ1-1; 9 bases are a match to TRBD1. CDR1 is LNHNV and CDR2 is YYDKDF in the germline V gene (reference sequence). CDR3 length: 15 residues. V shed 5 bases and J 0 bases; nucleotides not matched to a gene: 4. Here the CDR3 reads CATSEGTGMNTEAFF. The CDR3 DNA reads TGTGCCACCAGCGAAGGGACAGGGATGAACACTGAAGCTTTCTTT.